This TCR beta chain was captured in a study of shared clonotypes between healthy human individuals (dated by TCRdb to about 2020). Notes on the research overall: Two women and a few men aged 18 to 49 years were included in the cohort. To estimate repertoire size and how much clonotypes are shared between individuals, the study performed deep sequencing of blood TCR repertoires from a few healthy adults. For each donor, three plates each were used for CD4 naive and CD4 memory, two plates were used for CD8 naive, and one plate was used for CD8 memory. To increase sequencing depth and limit assay-specific biases, TCR repertoire library preparation and sequencing were carried out by different laboratories using diverse techniques. Leukapheresis yielded between about 0.85 and 10 billion PBMCs per donor. The study at large found these results: Naive subsets generally had larger estimated clonotype richness than memory subsets. The genetic and exposure-history diversity represented was limited by the small number of donors. Clonotypes shared by all four sorted-subset donors showed higher generation probabilities than non-shared clonotypes. Pairwise subsampling led to the expectation that sequencing depth would affect the degree of clonotype sharing among donors. Only blood was sampled, and tissue TCR repertoires likely differ from those in blood. Rarefaction of sorted-subset datasets indicated incomplete sequencing despite the large sequencing depth. When a few donors were compared, the shared fraction of clonotypes was 5% to 6.5% for naive CD4, about 4% for naive CD8, about 2.4% for memory CD4, and less than 0.45% for memory CD8.

Regarding this clone: Its binding antigen is unknown. No much larger clone is present one base from it, and per-base qualities are unavailable.

The germline V gene gives CDR1 as MNHEY and CDR2 as SVGAGI. Trimming takes 6 bases from V and 5 bases from J, and the germline ends sit 17 bases apart. The CDR3 goes from the cysteine to the phenylalanine over 14 residues. The DNA shown is the 42-base CDR3, in frame from base 1. Using the deep immunoSEQ assay, multiplex PCR amplified TCR CDR3 regions from genomic DNA. For each cell subset, the extracted genomic DNA was distributed evenly across all wells of several immunoSEQ 96-well plates, and each plate served as one replicate. For sorted subsets, around 200 ng genomic DNA, equal to 25,000 to 35,000 T cell genomes, was loaded into each replicate PCR. The purified libraries were quantified using a Qubit 3.0 fluorometer, sized with a Bioanalyzer 2100, and then quantified again using the KAPA Library Quantification kit. Every immunoSEQ 96-well plate was sequenced on a separate single-read 150-cycle Illumina NextSeq 550 flow cell. As for the original processing: Because the immunoSEQ output included only junctional sequences and no quality scores, the filtering could not be the same as the filtering used for full-length reads. To assign V/J genes and CDR3, sequences were annotated against IMGT germline references using PyIR, a Python wrapper for IgBLAST v1.9. Any read was removed if the V/J assignment was weak (E-value above 1e-6), the CDR3 was missing, or the read contained stop codons, out-of-frame junctions, or ambiguous translated residues. A V3J clonotype was defined by an identical inferred V gene, J gene, and CDR3 amino acid sequence. The percentage overlap between two repertoires was calculated by dividing the number of shared unique clonotypes by the size of the smaller repertoire. Repertoire richness was assessed with RTK rarefaction, the Chao1 estimator, and Recon v2.1 estimates of unobserved clonotypes. Generation probabilities were computed with OLGA for all TCRbeta clonotypes obtained by the gDNA method from several donors. TCRdb's version of the immuneACCESS table is confined to in-frame rearrangements and falls short of the full clone set. An unresolved V gene accounts for under half of the shortfall where checked; the remainder is of unknown origin. V and J calls and clone size come straight from that table; D and trimming were deduced from the DNA. Within this sample are under 850,000 clones, with 72% of them counted one time only. The top ten hold under 2% of the sample.

The donors were healthy, HIV-negative adults who had no recently reported acute infections or vaccinations. Only Caucasian adults living in Nashville, Tennessee, USA were represented among the donors. CD4+ T cells were enriched through magnetic negative selection, after which naive cells were positively selected on CD45RA and the remaining negative fraction served as the memory subset. After blood collection by leukapheresis, PBMCs were isolated using Ficoll-Histopaque density gradient centrifugation and then cryopreserved in the vapor phase of liquid nitrogen. Analytical flow cytometry was used to check the purity and quantity of each magnetically sorted T cell population. Genomic DNA was isolated from every sorted fraction and measured by UV absorbance on a Nanodrop 2000c.

The chain joins TRBV6-5 to TRBJ2-7; the D gene cannot be resolved reliably. The clonotype comes from a woman in her 30s in good health. Material for sequencing was memory CD4+ T cells sorted from blood. The cell subset or site label here, explained by the study, means: CD45RA-negative fraction. The CDR3 protein: CASSTPGLTHEQYF. In nucleotides, the sequence is TGTGCCAGCAGCACACCGGGCCTTACCCACGAGCAGTACTTC.